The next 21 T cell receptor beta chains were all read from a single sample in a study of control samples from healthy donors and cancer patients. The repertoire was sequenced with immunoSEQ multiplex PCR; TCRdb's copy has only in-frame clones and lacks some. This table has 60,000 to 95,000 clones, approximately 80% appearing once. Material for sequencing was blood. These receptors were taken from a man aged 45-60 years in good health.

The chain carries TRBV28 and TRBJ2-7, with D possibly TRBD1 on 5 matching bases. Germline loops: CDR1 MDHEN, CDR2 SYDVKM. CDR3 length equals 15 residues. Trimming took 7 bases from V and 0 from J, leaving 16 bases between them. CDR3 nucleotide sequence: TGTGCCAGCACAGCGTTTGGTGGGGCCTCCTACGAGCAGTACTTC. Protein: CASTAFGGASYEQYF. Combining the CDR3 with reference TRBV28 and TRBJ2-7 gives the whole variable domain DVKVTQSSRYLVKRTGEKVFLECVQDMDHENMFWYRQDPGLGLRLIYFSYDVKMKEKGDIPEGYSVSREKKERFSLILESASTNQTSMYLCASTAFGGASYEQYFGPGTRLTVT.

Here the CDR3 DNA reads TGTGCCATCAGTGAGGGAACCGGGACAGTGCATGGCTACACCTTC. Translating gives CAISEGTGTVHGYTF. The J gene is TRBJ1-2, the V gene TRBV10-3; 7 bases fit TRBD1. The CDR3 contains 15 residues. CDR1 is ENHRY and CDR2 is SYGVKD in the germline V gene. The trim removed 2 bases at V and 6 bases at J, leaving 9 bases unmatched.

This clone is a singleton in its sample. The CDR3, as DNA: TGTGCCAGTAGTATTAGGGGGGGCACTCAGCCCCAGCATTTT. Residues: CASSIRGGTQPQHF. This chain links TRBV19 with TRBJ1-5, with a weak D call TRBD1 (6 bases). Trimming removed 3 bases at V and 6 bases at J, with 12 bases between. This CDR3 comprises 14 residues. Germline CDR1 reads LNHDA; CDR2 reads SQIVND (reference sequence).

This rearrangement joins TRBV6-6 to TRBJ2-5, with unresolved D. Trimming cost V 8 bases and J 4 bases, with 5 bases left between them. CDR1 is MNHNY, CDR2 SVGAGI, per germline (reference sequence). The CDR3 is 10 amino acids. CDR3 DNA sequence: TGTGCCAGCTTGGGAGAGACCCAGTACTTC. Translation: CASLGETQYF.

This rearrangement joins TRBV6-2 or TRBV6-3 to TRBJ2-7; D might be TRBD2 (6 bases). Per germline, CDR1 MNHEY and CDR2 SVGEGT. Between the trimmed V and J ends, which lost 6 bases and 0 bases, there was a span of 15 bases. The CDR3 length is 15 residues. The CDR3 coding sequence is TGTGCCAGCAGCCCGTACGGGACTCCCTCCTACGAGCAGTACTTC. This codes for CASSPYGTPSYEQYF.

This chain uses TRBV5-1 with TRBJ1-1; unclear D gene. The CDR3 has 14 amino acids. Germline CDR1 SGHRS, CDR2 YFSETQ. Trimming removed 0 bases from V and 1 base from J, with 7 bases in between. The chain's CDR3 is CASSLAARNTEAFF. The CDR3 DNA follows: TGCGCCAGCAGCTTGGCCGCAAGGAACACTGAAGCTTTCTTT.

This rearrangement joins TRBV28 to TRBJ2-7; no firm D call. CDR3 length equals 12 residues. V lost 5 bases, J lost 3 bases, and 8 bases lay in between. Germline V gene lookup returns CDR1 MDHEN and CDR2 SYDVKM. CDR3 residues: CASSPPYYEQYF. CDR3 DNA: TGTGCCAGCAGTCCCCCCTACTACGAGCAGTACTTC.

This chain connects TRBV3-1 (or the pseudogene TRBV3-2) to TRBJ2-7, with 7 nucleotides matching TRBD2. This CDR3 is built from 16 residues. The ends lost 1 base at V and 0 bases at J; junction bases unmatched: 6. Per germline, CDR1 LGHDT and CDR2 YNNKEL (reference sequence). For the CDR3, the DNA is TGTGCCAGCAGCCAAGGGCCGGGAGGTACCTCCTACGAGCAGTACTTC. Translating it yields CASSQGPGGTSYEQYF.

The chain's CDR3 is CASSFSAGGRTEAFF. For the CDR3, the DNA is TGTGCCAGCAGCTTTTCGGCAGGGGGCCGCACTGAAGCTTTCTTT. The chain links TRBV11-2 to TRBJ1-1; 8 bases agree with TRBD1. Unmatched junction bases numbered 7, after V lost 3 bases and J lost 4 bases. The CDR3 consists of 15 residues. Per the germline V gene, CDR1 is SGHAT and CDR2 is FQNNGV.

This CDR3 reads CAIRPTGMNTEAFF. DNA of the CDR3: TGTGCCATCAGACCAACAGGGATGAACACTGAAGCTTTCTTT. The V call is TRBV10-3, the J call TRBJ1-1; D is perhaps TRBD1 (6 bases). The CDR3 runs to 14 residues. Trimming left V 6 bases short and J 0 bases short, with 11 bases between. Germline V gene sequence: CDR1 ENHRY, CDR2 SYGVKD.

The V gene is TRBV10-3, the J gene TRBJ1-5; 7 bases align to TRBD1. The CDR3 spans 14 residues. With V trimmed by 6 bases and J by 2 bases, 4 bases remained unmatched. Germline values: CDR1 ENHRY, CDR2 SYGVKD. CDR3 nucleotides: TGTGCCATCAGCCAGGGGGGCGGCAATCAGCCCCAGCATTTT. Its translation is CAISQGGGNQPQHF.

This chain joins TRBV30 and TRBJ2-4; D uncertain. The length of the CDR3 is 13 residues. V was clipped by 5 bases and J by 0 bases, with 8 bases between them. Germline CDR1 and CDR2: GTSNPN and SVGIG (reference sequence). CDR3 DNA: TGTGCCTGGGAACCGCGAGCCAAAAACATTCAGTACTTC. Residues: CAWEPRAKNIQYF.

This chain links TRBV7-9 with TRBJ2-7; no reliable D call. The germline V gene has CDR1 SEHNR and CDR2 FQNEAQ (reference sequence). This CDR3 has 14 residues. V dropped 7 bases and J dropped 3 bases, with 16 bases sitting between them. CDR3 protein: CASTDPQAVYEQYF. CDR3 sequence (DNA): TGTGCCAGCACTGACCCTCAAGCCGTCTACGAGCAGTACTTC.

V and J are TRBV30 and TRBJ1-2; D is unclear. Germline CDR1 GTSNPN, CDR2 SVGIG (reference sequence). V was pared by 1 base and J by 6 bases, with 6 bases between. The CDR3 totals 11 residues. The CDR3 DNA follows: TGTGCCTGGAGTGCCGGGGATGGCTACACCTTC. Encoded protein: CAWSAGDGYTF. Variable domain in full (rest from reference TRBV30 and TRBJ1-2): SQTIHQWPATLVQPVGSPLSLECTVEGTSNPNLYWYRQAAGRGLQLLFYSVGIGQISSEVPQNLSASRPQDRQFILSSKKLLLSDSGFYLCAWSAGDGYTFGSGTRLTVV.

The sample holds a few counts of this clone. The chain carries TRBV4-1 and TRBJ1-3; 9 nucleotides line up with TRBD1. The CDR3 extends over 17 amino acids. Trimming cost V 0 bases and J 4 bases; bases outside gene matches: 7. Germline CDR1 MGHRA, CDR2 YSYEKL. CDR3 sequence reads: CASSQDLQGAHGNTIYF. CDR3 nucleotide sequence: TGCGCCAGCAGCCAAGATCTACAGGGGGCTCACGGAAACACCATATATTTT.

The CDR3: CASSQDRLAGTDTQYF. The CDR3 region has the DNA TGCGCCAGCAGCCAAGACCGACTAGCGGGAACAGATACGCAGTATTTT. The rearrangement uses TRBV4-3 and TRBJ2-3; TRBD2 matches at 11 bases. The V gene end was trimmed by 0 bases and the J gene end by 3 bases; junction bases not matched to a gene: 2. Germline loops: CDR1 LGHNA, CDR2 YSLEER. The CDR3 covers 16 residues.

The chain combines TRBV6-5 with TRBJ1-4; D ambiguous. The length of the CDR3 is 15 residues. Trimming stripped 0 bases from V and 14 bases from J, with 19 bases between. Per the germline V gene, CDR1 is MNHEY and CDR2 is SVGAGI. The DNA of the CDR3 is TGTGCCAGCAGTTACTCGCACCAAGTTCGACCTCTTCTGTTTTTT. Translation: CASSYSHQVRPLLFF.

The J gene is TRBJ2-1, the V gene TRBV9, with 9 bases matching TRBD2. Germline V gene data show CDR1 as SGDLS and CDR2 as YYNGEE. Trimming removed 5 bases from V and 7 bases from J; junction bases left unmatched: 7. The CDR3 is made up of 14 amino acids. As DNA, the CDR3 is TGTGCCAGCAGGCCGGGACTAGCCCTTAATGAGCAGTTCTTC. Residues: CASRPGLALNEQFF.

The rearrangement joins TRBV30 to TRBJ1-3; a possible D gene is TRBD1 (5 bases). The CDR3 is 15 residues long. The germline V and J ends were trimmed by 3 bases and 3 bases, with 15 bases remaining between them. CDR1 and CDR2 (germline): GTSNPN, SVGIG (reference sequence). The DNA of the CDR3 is TGTGCCTGGAGGCGCACGGGGACTTATGGAAACACCATATATTTT. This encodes CAWRRTGTYGNTIYF.

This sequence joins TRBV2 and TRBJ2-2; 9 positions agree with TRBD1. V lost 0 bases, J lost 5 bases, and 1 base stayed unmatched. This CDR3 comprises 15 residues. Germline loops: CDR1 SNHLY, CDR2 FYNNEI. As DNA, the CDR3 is TGTGCCAGCAGTGAAGCCGGGACAGGGACCGGGGAGCTGTTTTTT. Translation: CASSEAGTGTGELFF.

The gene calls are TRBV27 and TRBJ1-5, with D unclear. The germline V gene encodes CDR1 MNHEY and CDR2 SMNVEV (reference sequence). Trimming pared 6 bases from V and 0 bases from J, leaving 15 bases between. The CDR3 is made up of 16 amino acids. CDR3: CASRTTSAFSNQPQHF. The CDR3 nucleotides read TGTGCCAGCAGGACGACAAGCGCTTTTAGCAATCAGCCCCAGCATTTT.